These 31 T cell receptor beta chains were all obtained from the same sample, sequenced in a study of radiotherapy plus CTLA-4 blockade in lung cancer. Method: immunoSEQ multiplex PCR; TCRdb's copy keeps in-frame clones and lacks some. Of 40,000 or so clones listed, about 80% are singletons. The source material was peripheral blood, sampled from a patient treated with radiotherapy plus ipilimumab. The receptors stem from a human donor with non-small cell lung cancer who had stable disease on radiotherapy plus ipilimumab.

V usage is TRBV28 and J usage is TRBJ1-5; 9 bases align to TRBD1. J lost 4 bases, V lost 7 bases, and 5 bases had no gene match. This CDR3 has 14 residues. The V gene's germline CDR1 is MDHEN and CDR2 SYDVKM. CDR3 in DNA: TGTGCCAGCAAGACAGGGGGAAGGAATCAGCCCCAGCATTTT. It yields the protein CASKTGGRNQPQHF. Supplemented by reference TRBV28 and TRBJ1-5, the full variable domain reads DVKVTQSSRYLVKRTGEKVFLECVQDMDHENMFWYRQDPGLGLRLIYFSYDVKMKEKGDIPEGYSVSREKKERFSLILESASTNQTSMYLCASKTGGRNQPQHFGDGTRLSIL.

V is TRBV19 and J is TRBJ1-2; TRBD1 matches 9 bases. CDR1 LNHDA and CDR2 SQIVND come from the germline V gene (reference sequence). The V gene end was trimmed by 7 bases and the J gene end by 4 bases; junction bases not matched to a gene: 1. This CDR3 has 12 amino acids. In DNA, the CDR3 is TGTGCCAGTATGACAGGGGGCTATGGCTACACCTTC. Amino acid sequence: CASMTGGYGYTF. The entire variable domain, with the rest obtained from reference TRBV19 and TRBJ1-2, is as follows: DGGITQSPKYLFRKEGQNVTLSCEQNLNHDAMYWYRQDPGQGLRLIYYSQIVNDFQKGDIAEGYSVSREKKESFPLTVTSAQKNPTAFYLCASMTGGYGYTFGSGTRLTVV.

In nucleotides, the CDR3 is TGTGCCAGCAGTCGAGGACAGGGGCACAATCAGCCCCAGCATTTT. Its protein product is CASSRGQGHNQPQHF. The chain employs TRBV11-3 and TRBJ1-5; 9 bases fit TRBD1. The CDR3 contains 15 residues. The junction had 6 bases not matched to a gene; V was cut back by 6 bases and J by 3 bases. Germline V lookup: CDR1 SGHNT, CDR2 YENEEA.

The chain combines TRBV4-3 with TRBJ2-1; 7 bases map to TRBD2. Germline CDR1 LGHNA, CDR2 YSLEER. The ends lost 1 base at V and 1 base at J; junction bases unmatched: 4. The CDR3 is 16 amino acids. Here the CDR3 reads CASSQGEGFSYNEQFF. In DNA form, the CDR3 reads TGCGCCAGCAGCCAAGGGGAGGGGTTTTCCTACAATGAGCAGTTCTTC.

The V call is TRBV9, the J call TRBJ2-5, with TRBD1 matching 7 bases. The ends lost 0 bases at V and 6 bases at J; junction bases unmatched: 14. The CDR3 is made up of 17 amino acids. Per germline, CDR1 SGDLS and CDR2 YYNGEE. CDR3 loop: CASSVGDRAWAKQTQYF. The CDR3 DNA sequence: TGTGCCAGCAGCGTAGGGGACAGAGCCTGGGCCAAGCAGACCCAGTACTTC.

CDR3 sequence: CASSLAGLDNYGYTF. The CDR3 DNA reads TGTGCCAGCAGCTTGGCAGGGCTAGATAACTATGGCTACACCTTC. This sequence joins TRBV5-4 and TRBJ1-2; possible D gene TRBD1, 5 bases. Trimming took off 0 bases at V and 1 base at J, with 10 bases between the two ends. The length of the CDR3 is 15 residues. Germline loops: CDR1 SGHNT, CDR2 YYREEE (reference sequence).

The chain combines TRBV6-1 with TRBJ1-3; weak D call: TRBD1 (5 bases). The ends were cut back, 2 bases at V and 2 bases at J, with 13 bases in the middle. Per the germline V gene, CDR1 is MNHNS and CDR2 is SASEGT. The CDR3 runs to 16 residues. The CDR3 reads CASSELWGRTGNTIYF. CDR3 DNA: TGTGCCAGCAGTGAATTGTGGGGCAGGACTGGAAACACCATATATTTT.

The chain is built from TRBV10-2 and TRBJ1-1; D gene unclear. V lost 1 base, J lost 11 bases, and 17 bases lay in between. This CDR3 contains 14 residues. Germline CDR1 and CDR2: WSHSY and SAAADI. The CDR3 reads CASSEFPDPSGAFF. The CDR3 nucleotides read TGCGCCAGCAGTGAGTTCCCGGACCCAAGCGGGGCTTTCTTT.

V and J are TRBV19 and TRBJ1-1, with D possibly being TRBD1 (5 bases). Germline CDR1 reads LNHDA; CDR2 reads SQIVND (reference sequence). The V end lost 3 bases, the J end lost 7 bases, and 9 bases lay between the germline ends. CDR3 length: 12 amino acids. The DNA of the CDR3 is TGTGCCAGTAGTATGGGGGTAGGTGAAGCTTTCTTT. It translates to CASSMGVGEAFF. The complete variable domain, with remaining parts taken from reference TRBV19 and TRBJ1-1, reads DGGITQSPKYLFRKEGQNVTLSCEQNLNHDAMYWYRQDPGQGLRLIYYSQIVNDFQKGDIAEGYSVSREKKESFPLTVTSAQKNPTAFYLCASSMGVGEAFFGQGTRLTVV.

The chain links TRBV2 to TRBJ2-5, with TRBD2 matching over 14 bases. V was pared by 5 bases and J by 2 bases, with 4 bases of the junction left unmatched. The CDR3 length is 16 residues. Germline V gene sequence: CDR1 SNHLY, CDR2 FYNNEI. The CDR3 spells CASSSGLAGGQETQYF. CDR3 coding DNA: TGTGCCAGCAGTTCCGGACTAGCGGGGGGTCAAGAGACCCAGTACTTC.

The genes are TRBV7-9 and TRBJ1-2, with a tentative D call TRBD1 (5 bases). The ends were cut back, 1 base at V and 8 bases at J, with 11 bases in the middle. The CDR3 runs 13 residues. Germline assignment: CDR1 SEHNR and CDR2 FQNEAQ (reference sequence). The CDR3 protein is CASSLDQGGGYTF. Written as DNA, the CDR3 is TGTGCCAGCAGCTTAGATCAGGGTGGAGGCTACACCTTC. The full variable domain, in which reference TRBV7-9 and TRBJ1-2 provide the parts outside the CDR3, is DTGVSQNPRHKITKRGQNVTFRCDPISEHNRLYWYRQTLGQGPEFLTYFQNEAQLEKSRLLSDRFSAERPKGSFSTLEIQRTEQGDSAMYLCASSLDQGGGYTFGSGTRLTVV.

The chain carries TRBV5-1 and TRBJ1-4; D is unclear. CDR3 length equals 15 residues. Germline CDR1 and CDR2: SGHRS and YFSETQ. V was shortened by 3 bases and J by 0 bases, with 9 bases between the two germline ends. CDR3 nucleotide sequence: TGCGCCAGCAGCTACGGCGTAGCAACTAATGAAAAACTGTTTTTT. The encoded protein is CASSYGVATNEKLFF.

The rearrangement uses TRBV7-9 and TRBJ1-3; tentatively, D is TRBD1 (5 bases). CDR3 size: 16 residues. In germline, CDR1 is SEHNR, CDR2 FQNEAQ (reference sequence). V gave up 2 bases and J gave up 4 bases, with 15 bases separating them. CDR3 loop: CASSLRGTKYGNTIYF. The CDR3 DNA reads TGTGCCAGCAGCTTAAGGGGCACTAAGTACGGAAACACCATATATTTT.

CDR3 sequence reads: CASSMGRVRGLSSYNSPLHF. CDR3 DNA: TGTGCCAGTAGTATGGGGCGTGTGAGGGGCTTAAGCTCCTATAATTCACCCCTCCACTTT. This chain uses TRBV19 with TRBJ1-6, with D possibly TRBD1 on 5 matching bases. The CDR3 is 20 residues long. The germline V and J ends were trimmed by 3 bases and 0 bases, with 21 bases remaining between them. Germline CDR1 LNHDA, CDR2 SQIVND (reference sequence).

The CDR3 DNA sequence: TGTGCCAGCAGTGAGCGAGAGACCCAGTACTTC. Translated: CASSERETQYF. V usage is TRBV2 and J usage is TRBJ2-5; no definite D call. With 3 bases removed from V and 4 bases from J, the gap between germline ends came to 3 bases. The CDR3 runs to 11 residues. Germline V CDR1 and CDR2: SNHLY, FYNNEI.

The rearrangement uses TRBV15 and TRBJ2-2, with D perhaps assigned TRBD1 or TRBD2 (5 bases each). This CDR3 region has 16 residues. Trimming removed 1 base from V and 5 bases from J, with 14 bases in between. The V gene's germline CDR1 is LNHNV and CDR2 YYDKDF (reference sequence). For the CDR3, the DNA is TGTGCCACCAGCAGAGCCTTGGGGCCGGGGACCGGGGAGCTGTTTTTT. Translation gives CATSRALGPGTGELFF.

The V call is TRBV29-1, the J call TRBJ1-2; 8 nucleotides agree with TRBD1. With V trimmed by 4 bases and J by 3 bases, 4 bases remained unmatched. This CDR3 is built from 13 residues. Germline values: CDR1 SQVTM, CDR2 ANQGSEA. The CDR3 DNA sequence: TGCAGCGTTGCCACGACAGGGGACTATGGCTACACCTTC. It codes for CSVATTGDYGYTF.

The chain combines TRBV28 with TRBJ2-7; maybe TRBD1 (5 bases). V lost 3 bases, J lost 2 bases, and 11 bases lay in between. The germline CDR1 and CDR2 sequences are MDHEN and SYDVKM. The CDR3 length is 14 residues. The CDR3 nucleotides read TGTGCCAGCAGTTTTGGCAGGGCCCCCTACGAGCAGTACGTC. Its protein product is CASSFGRAPYEQYV.

V and J are TRBV4-1 and TRBJ1-5, with 7 nucleotides matching TRBD1. V gave up 1 base and J gave up 3 bases; unmatched junction bases: 9. Germline CDR1 and CDR2: MGHRA and YSYEKL. The CDR3 runs 17 residues. The CDR3 sequence: CASSQAPARGVNQPQHF. CDR3 in DNA: TGCGCCAGCAGCCAAGCCCCCGCCAGGGGGGTCAATCAGCCCCAGCATTTT.

This chain connects TRBV9 to TRBJ1-2, with D perhaps matching TRBD1 (5 bases). The CDR3 has 15 amino acids. Germline V CDR1 and CDR2: SGDLS, YYNGEE. The V gene lost 1 base and the J gene lost 4 bases, with 14 bases spanning the gap. Written as DNA, the CDR3 is TGTGCCAGCAGCGTAACGGACCAAGGGGTCTATGGCTACACCTTC. This sequence encodes CASSVTDQGVYGYTF.

The chain uses TRBV7-6 and TRBJ1-2; 8 bases line up with TRBD1. The J segment lost 4 bases and the V segment lost 1 base, leaving 2 bases of the junction unmatched. The CDR3 has 14 residues. Germline V CDR1 and CDR2: SGHVS, FNYEAQ. The CDR3: CASSLDDRGYGYTF. CDR3 coding DNA: TGTGCCAGCAGCTTAGACGACAGGGGCTATGGCTACACCTTC.

This sequence joins TRBV28 and TRBJ2-5; D perhaps matches TRBD1 (5 bases). V lost 0 bases and J 4 bases, leaving 9 bases between the germline ends. The CDR3 is made up of 14 amino acids. Germline V gene data show CDR1 as MDHEN and CDR2 as SYDVKM. The CDR3 protein is CASSLWGQGETQYF. The CDR3 nucleotides are TGTGCCAGCAGTTTATGGGGGCAAGGAGAGACCCAGTACTTC. Together with reference TRBV28 and TRBJ2-5, the CDR3 gives the full variable domain: DVKVTQSSRYLVKRTGEKVFLECVQDMDHENMFWYRQDPGLGLRLIYFSYDVKMKEKGDIPEGYSVSREKKERFSLILESASTNQTSMYLCASSLWGQGETQYFGPGTRLLVL.

This chain connects TRBV11-2 to TRBJ2-5; D assignment may be TRBD1 or TRBD2 (5 bases each). The V end lost 1 base, the J end lost 1 base, and 10 bases lay between the germline ends. Germline CDR1 and CDR2: SGHAT and FQNNGV. The CDR3 has 15 residues. DNA of the CDR3: TGTGCCAGCAGCTTAGGGGGGAGACCCCAAGAGACCCAGTACTTC. This codes for CASSLGGRPQETQYF.

The rearrangement links TRBV7-2 to TRBJ2-1; 8 bases are a match to TRBD1. This CDR3 is built from 14 residues. Germline trimming cut 2 bases from V and 6 bases from J; bases unmatched to any gene: 3. Germline V CDR1 and CDR2: SGHTA, FQGNSA. DNA of the CDR3: TGTGCCAGCAGCTTACAGGGGGCAGGCAATGAGCAGTTCTTC. The encoded protein is CASSLQGAGNEQFF.

V and J are TRBV7-2 and TRBJ1-2, with 7 bases identical to TRBD1. This CDR3 is 13 amino acids long. In germline, CDR1 is SGHTA, CDR2 FQGNSA. J lost 8 bases, V lost 6 bases, and 9 bases had no gene match. CDR3 DNA: TGTGCCAGCAGGCCTGACAGGGTGAAGGGCTACACCTTC. Translating it yields CASRPDRVKGYTF.

The rearrangement uses TRBV7-3 and TRBJ2-3; unclear D gene. The germline V and J ends were trimmed by 5 bases and 1 base, with 10 bases remaining between them. Germline V gene sequence: CDR1 SGHTA, CDR2 FQGTGA. The CDR3 consists of 14 residues. The CDR3 coding sequence is TGTGCCAGCAGCCGAGGTGGCGGCACAGATACGCAGTATTTT. This gives the protein CASSRGGGTDTQYF. Based on the CDR3 plus reference TRBV7-3 and TRBJ2-3, the full variable domain is GAGVSQTPSNKVTEKGKYVELRCDPISGHTALYWYRQSLGQGPEFLIYFQGTGAADDSGLPNDRFFAVRPEGSVSTLKIQRTERGDSAVYLCASSRGGGTDTQYFGPGTRLTVL.

This chain uses TRBV9 with TRBJ1-1; the D gene is possibly TRBD1 (5 bases). The CDR3 runs to 14 residues. Per germline, CDR1 SGDLS and CDR2 YYNGEE. V was clipped by 2 bases and J by 0 bases, with 8 bases between them. CDR3 coding DNA: TGTGCCAGCAGCGTTGCGGGGGTGAACACTGAAGCTTTCTTT. This sequence encodes CASSVAGVNTEAFF.

The CDR3 DNA sequence: TGTGCCAGCAGCTTGGGTTCAAATCAGCCCCAGCATTTT. This encodes CASSLGSNQPQHF. V and J are TRBV5-5 and TRBJ1-5, with unresolved D. Trimming shortened V by 0 bases and J by 4 bases, and 5 bases separated the two germline ends. CDR3 size: 13 residues. In germline, CDR1 is SGHKS, CDR2 YYEKEE (reference sequence).

This clone was detected only once. The chain carries TRBV5-5 and TRBJ1-4; D remains ambiguous. The V gene lost 5 bases and the J gene lost 1 base, with 6 bases spanning the gap. The germline gives CDR1 SGHKS, CDR2 YYEKEE (reference sequence). The CDR3 extends over 13 amino acids. This CDR3 reads CASRRETNEKLFF. CDR3 nucleotides: TGTGCCAGCAGAAGAGAAACTAATGAAAAACTGTTTTTT.

This clone was counted only a few times. The V call is TRBV6-1, the J call TRBJ2-1; 8 bases align to TRBD2. V trimming: 7 bases; J trimming: 4 bases; junction bases outside the gene matches: 6. Germline V gene sequence: CDR1 MNHNS, CDR2 SASEGT. This CDR3 comprises 14 residues. The CDR3 protein is CASTIAGSYNEQFF. CDR3 bases: TGTGCCAGCACGATAGCGGGGAGTTACAATGAGCAGTTCTTC.

The rearrangement links TRBV18 to TRBJ1-2; 8 bases map to TRBD1. In germline, CDR1 is KGHSH, CDR2 LQKENI. Trimming at V came to 3 bases and at J to 8 bases, leaving 5 bases not matched to a gene. The CDR3 is 13 amino acids. The CDR3 sequence is CASSPSGGAGYTF. The CDR3 coding sequence is TGTGCCAGCTCACCCTCAGGGGGCGCGGGCTACACCTTC.